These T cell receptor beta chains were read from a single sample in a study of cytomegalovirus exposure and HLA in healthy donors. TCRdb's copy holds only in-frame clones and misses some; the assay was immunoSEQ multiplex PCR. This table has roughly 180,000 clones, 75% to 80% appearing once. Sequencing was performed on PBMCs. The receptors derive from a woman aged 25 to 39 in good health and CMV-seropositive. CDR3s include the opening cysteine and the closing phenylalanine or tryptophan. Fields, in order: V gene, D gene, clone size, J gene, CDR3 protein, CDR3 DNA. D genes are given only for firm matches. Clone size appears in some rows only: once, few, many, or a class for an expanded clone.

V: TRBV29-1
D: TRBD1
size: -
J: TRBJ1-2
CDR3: CSVGGHLEGAWGYTF
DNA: TGCAGCGTTGGGGGACATCTTGAGGGGGCCTGGGGCTACACCTTC

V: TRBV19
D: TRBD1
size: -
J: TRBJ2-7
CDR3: CATRDSYYEQYF
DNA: TGTGCCACCCGGGACAGTTATTACGAGCAGTACTTC

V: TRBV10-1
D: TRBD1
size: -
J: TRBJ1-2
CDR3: CASSENRDRQSGNYGYTF
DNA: TGCGCCAGCAGTGAGAACCGGGACAGGCAAAGTGGGAATTATGGCTACACCTTC

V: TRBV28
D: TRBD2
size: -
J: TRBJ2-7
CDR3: CASSLYPGGGYEQYF
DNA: TGTGCCAGCAGTTTATACCCTGGCGGGGGCTACGAGCAGTACTTC

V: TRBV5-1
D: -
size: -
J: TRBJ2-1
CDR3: CASSLAELGWGSYNEQFF
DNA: TGCGCCAGCAGCTTGGCGGAACTAGGGTGGGGCTCCTACAATGAGCAGTTCTTC

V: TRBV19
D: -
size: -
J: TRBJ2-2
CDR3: CATRGSNTGELFF
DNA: TGTGCCACAAGGGGCAGCAACACCGGGGAGCTGTTTTTT

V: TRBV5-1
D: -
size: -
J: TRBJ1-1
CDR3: CASSSPTGTKNTEAFF
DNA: TGCGCCAGCAGCTCACCGACCGGGACAAAGAACACTGAAGCTTTCTTT

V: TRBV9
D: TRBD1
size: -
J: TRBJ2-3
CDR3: CASSEGDRAVTDTQYF
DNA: TGTGCCAGCAGCGAGGGGGACAGGGCGGTCACAGATACGCAGTATTTT

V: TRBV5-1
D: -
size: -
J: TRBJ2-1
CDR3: CASSDLSSSYNEQFF
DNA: TGCGCCAGCAGCGACTTGTCGAGCTCCTACAATGAGCAGTTCTTC

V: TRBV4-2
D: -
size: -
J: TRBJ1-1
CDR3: CASSSRGGTEAFF
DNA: TGTGCCAGCAGCTCCAGGGGCGGCACTGAAGCTTTCTTT

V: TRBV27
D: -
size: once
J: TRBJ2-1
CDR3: CASCSTGTFHEQFF
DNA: TGTGCCAGCTGCTCCACCGGGACATTTCATGAGCAGTTCTTC

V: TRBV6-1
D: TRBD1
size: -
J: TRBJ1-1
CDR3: CATAPQGAYTEAFF
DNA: TGTGCCACCGCTCCCCAGGGGGCATACACTGAAGCTTTCTTT

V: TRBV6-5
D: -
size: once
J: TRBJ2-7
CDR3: CASSYGQSYYEQYF
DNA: TGTGCCAGCAGTTACGGACAGTCATACTACGAGCAGTACTTC

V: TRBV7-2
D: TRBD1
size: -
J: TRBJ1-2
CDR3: CASSLASGDRANYGYTF
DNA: TGTGCCAGCAGCTTAGCGTCTGGGGACAGGGCTAACTATGGCTACACCTTC

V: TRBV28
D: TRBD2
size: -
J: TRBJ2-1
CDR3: CASSSPQTSGSPNEQFF
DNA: TGTGCCAGCAGTTCTCCTCAAACTAGCGGGAGTCCTAATGAGCAGTTCTTC

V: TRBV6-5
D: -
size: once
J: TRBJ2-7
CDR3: CASSYSKRTRGDEQYF
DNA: TGTGCCAGCAGTTACTCGAAGAGGACACGAGGCGACGAGCAGTACTTC

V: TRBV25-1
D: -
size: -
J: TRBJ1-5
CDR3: CASSERGGRCDNQPQHF
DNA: TGTGCCAGCAGTGAAAGGGGGGGTAGATGTGACAATCAGCCCCAGCATTTT

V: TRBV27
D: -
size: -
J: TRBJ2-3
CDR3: CASSLLANTDTQYF
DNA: TGTGCCAGCAGCCTACTAGCCAACACAGATACGCAGTATTTT

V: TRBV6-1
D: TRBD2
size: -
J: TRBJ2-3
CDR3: CASSDLAGRFRTDTQYF
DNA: TGTGCCAGCAGTGACCTAGCGGGACGATTTCGCACAGATACGCAGTATTTT

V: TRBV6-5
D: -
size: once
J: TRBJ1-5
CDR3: CASSLTGNQPQHF
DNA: TGTGCCAGCAGTTTGACGGGTAATCAGCCCCAGCATTTT

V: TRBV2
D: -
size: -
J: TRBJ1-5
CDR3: CASSLGAGVQPQHF
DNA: TGTGCCAGCAGTCTCGGGGCAGGGGTTCAGCCCCAGCATTTT

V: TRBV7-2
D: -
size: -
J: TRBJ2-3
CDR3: CASSSGVLATDTQYF
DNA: TGTGCCAGCAGCTCAGGGGTTTTGGCAACAGATACGCAGTATTTT

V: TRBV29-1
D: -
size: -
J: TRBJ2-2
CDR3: CSVGAGVTGELFF
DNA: TGCAGCGTTGGGGCAGGGGTTACCGGGGAGCTGTTTTTT

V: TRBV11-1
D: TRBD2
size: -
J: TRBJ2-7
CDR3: CASSFSGSLYEQYF
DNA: TGTGCCAGCAGCTTTAGCGGGAGTTTGTACGAGCAGTACTTC

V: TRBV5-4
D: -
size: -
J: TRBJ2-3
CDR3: CASSLGASFLSDTQYF
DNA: TGTGCCAGCAGCTTGGGGGCTAGCTTTTTATCAGATACGCAGTATTTT

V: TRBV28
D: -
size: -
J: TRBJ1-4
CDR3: CASSPPGGSEKLFF
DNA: TGTGCCAGCAGCCCCCCCGGGGGTAGTGAAAAACTGTTTTTT

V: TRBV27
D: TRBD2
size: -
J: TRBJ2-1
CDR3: CASSRGVSYNEQFF
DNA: TGTGCCAGCAGTCGGGGGGTCTCCTACAATGAGCAGTTCTTC

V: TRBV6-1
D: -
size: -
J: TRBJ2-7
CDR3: CASRQGPSYEQYF
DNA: TGTGCCAGCAGACAGGGTCCTTCCTACGAGCAGTACTTC

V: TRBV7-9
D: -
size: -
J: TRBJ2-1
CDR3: CASSLGVKRSDEQFF
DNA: TGTGCCAGCAGCTTAGGGGTGAAGCGTAGCGATGAGCAGTTCTTC

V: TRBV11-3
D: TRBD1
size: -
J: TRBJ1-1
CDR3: CASTGTGEAFF
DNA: TGTGCCAGCACCGGGACAGGTGAAGCTTTCTTT

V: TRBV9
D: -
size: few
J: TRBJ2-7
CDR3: CAGGYYEQYF
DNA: TGTGCCGGAGGATACTACGAGCAGTACTTC

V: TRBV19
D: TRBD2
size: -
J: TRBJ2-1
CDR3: CASSRSSGGPYNEQFF
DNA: TGTGCCAGTAGTAGGTCTAGCGGGGGGCCGTACAATGAGCAGTTCTTC

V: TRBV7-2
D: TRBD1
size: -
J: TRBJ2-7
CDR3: CASSSPQGWNEQYF
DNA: TGTGCCAGCAGCTCCCCACAGGGGTGGAACGAGCAGTACTTC

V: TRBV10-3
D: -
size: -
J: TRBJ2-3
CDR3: CAISSDKKDTDTQYF
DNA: TGTGCCATCAGTTCGGACAAAAAGGACACAGATACGCAGTATTTT

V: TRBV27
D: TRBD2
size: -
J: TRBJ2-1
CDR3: CASSQTGTSGHNEQFF
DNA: TGTGCCAGCAGTCAAACCGGGACTAGCGGACACAATGAGCAGTTCTTC

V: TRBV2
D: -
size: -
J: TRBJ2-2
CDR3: CASRGPGQLGELFF
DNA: TGTGCCAGCAGGGGGCCGGGACAACTCGGGGAGCTGTTTTTT

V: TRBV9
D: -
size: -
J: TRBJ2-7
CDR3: CASSTGNLKSEQYF
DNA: TGTGCCAGCAGCACGGGGAATCTAAAAAGTGAGCAGTACTTC

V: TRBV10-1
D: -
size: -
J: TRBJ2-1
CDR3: CASSGSKTGSVRNEQFF
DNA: TGCGCCAGCAGTGGTTCCAAGACAGGTTCGGTTAGGAATGAGCAGTTCTTC

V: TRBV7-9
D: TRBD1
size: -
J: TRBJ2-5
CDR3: CASSPRDRGDETQYF
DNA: TGTGCCAGCAGCCCCCGGGACAGGGGCGATGAGACCCAGTACTTC

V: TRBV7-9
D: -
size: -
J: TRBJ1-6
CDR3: CASSLPGQHSPLHF
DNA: TGTGCCAGCAGCCTTCCCGGACAGCATTCACCCCTCCACTTT

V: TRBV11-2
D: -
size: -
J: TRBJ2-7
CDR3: CASSLVEGEGREQYF
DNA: TGTGCCAGCAGCTTAGTAGAAGGTGAGGGCCGCGAGCAGTACTTC

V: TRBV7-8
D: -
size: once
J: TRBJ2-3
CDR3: CASSLGGLVGSTDTQYF
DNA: TGTGCCAGCAGCTTAGGGGGACTGGTGGGGAGCACAGATACGCAGTATTTT